Following are 2 T cell receptor beta chains from one sample sequenced in a study of T cells in Graves' hyperthyroidism and ophthalmopathy. Researchers amplified the TCR beta CDR3 regions from RNA transcripts. In the first-round RT-PCR of the TCR CDR3, the HTBI primer set was used. Each CDR3 protein gets one entry after TCRdb re-called the multiplex PCR reads with MiXCR. Here the sample spans 200,000 to 250,000 distinct CDR3 sequences, approximately 17% being singletons. Input material: blood. These receptors all come from a middle-aged man with Graves' hyperthyroidism.

This clonotype was recorded at least ten times. The chain recombines TRBV3-1 with TRBJ2-1; 11 positions agree with TRBD2. Germline CDR1 and CDR2: LGHDT and YNNKEL (reference sequence). V lost 4 bases and J lost 8; bases outside the gene matches: 10. The CDR3 covers 16 residues. The chain's CDR3 is CASSLHASGRNYEQFF. CDR3 DNA sequence: TGTGCCAGCAGCCTCCATGCTAGCGGGAGGAATTATGAGCAGTTCTTC.

This clonotype has at least ten counts. The chain joins TRBV20-1 to TRBJ2-7; D is possibly TRBD2 (5 bases). The CDR3 runs 13 residues. CDR1 and CDR2 from the germline V gene are DFQATT and SNEGSKA (reference sequence). V was cut by 5 bases and J by 6 bases, with 17 bases left in between. CDR3 in DNA: TGCAGTGCTCCCGGGGTAGCGTTAACCGAGCAGTACTTC. Translation: CSAPGVALTEQYF.